The T cell receptor (beta chain) under discussion was sequenced for a study of blood T cells in healthy people across ages. Findings of the study overall: Greater diversity and more naive CD4+ cells were seen in long-lived donors than in aged donors.

Primers used in a second PCR of roughly 7 to 11 cycles were a sample-barcoded 5' primer and a J-beta primer mix. TCRdb analysed the 5' RACE reads with MiXCR anew, one entry per CDR3 protein. This table holds hundreds of thousands of distinct CDR3 sequences, roughly 43% found once. This clonotype came up a few times. The antigen remains unidentified. The individuals who served as donors were healthy Caucasians living in Russia, aged roughly 6 to 90. The V gene's germline CDR1 is SEHNR and CDR2 FQNEAQ (reference sequence). Trimming cost V 3 bases and J 8 bases; bases outside gene matches: 10. This CDR3 has 15 residues.

The V gene is TRBV7-9, the J gene TRBJ1-2; the match to TRBD1 covers 9 bases. The source of this sequence is a man older than 75 in good health. The sample comprised blood. The CDR3 region is CASSFADRGKAGYTF. The CDR3 DNA sequence: TGTGCCAGCAGCTTCGCAGACAGGGGGAAGGCGGGCTACACCTTC.